Following are 10 T cell receptor beta chains from one sample sequenced in a study of T cells in Graves' hyperthyroidism and ophthalmopathy. Amplified TCR beta CDR3 regions came from RNA transcripts. With the HTBI primer set, the TCR CDR3 went through a first round of RT-PCR. TCRdb re-called the multiplex PCR reads through MiXCR, storing one row per CDR3 protein. In the table there are over 500,000 distinct CDR3 sequences, 46% of which are singletons. The sample comprised peripheral blood or thyroid tissue (not recorded which). The origin of the receptors is an adult woman with Graves' disease, either hyperthyroidism or ophthalmopathy (not recorded which).

This clonotype was seen a single time. The CDR3 reads CAWKRETQYF. The CDR3 region has the DNA TGTGCCTGGAAGCGGGAGACCCAGTACTTC. The V call is TRBV30, the J call TRBJ2-5, with D maybe TRBD2 (5 bases). The germline V and J ends were trimmed by 4 bases and 5 bases, with 5 bases remaining between them. This CDR3 is 10 amino acids long. Germline V gives CDR1 GTSNPN, CDR2 SVGIG (reference sequence).

CDR3 DNA sequence: TGTGCCAGTAGTATGGGGACAGATTATCAGCCCCAGCATTTT. This codes for CASSMGTDYQPQHF. This chain joins TRBV19 and TRBJ1-5; 7 nucleotides line up with TRBD1. Losses at the gene ends were 3 bases for V and 5 bases for J; bases not matched to a gene: 4. The CDR3 extends over 14 amino acids. Per the germline V gene, CDR1 is LNHDA and CDR2 is SQIVND (reference sequence).

This clonotype was detected only a few times. This chain uses TRBV15 with TRBJ2-2; no clear D. V was shortened by 0 bases and J by 9 bases, with 8 bases between the two germline ends. The V gene's germline CDR1 is LNHNV and CDR2 YYDKDF (reference sequence). This CDR3 contains 13 residues. The CDR3 DNA reads as TGTGCCACCAGCAGAGATGTCCCCAGGGAGCTGTTTTTT. Translation gives CATSRDVPRELFF.

There are a few counts of this clonotype. The rearrangement uses TRBV28 and TRBJ2-2, with D tentatively TRBD2 (6 bases). The ends were cut back, 3 bases at V and 7 bases at J, with 9 bases in the middle. Germline CDR1 reads MDHEN; CDR2 reads SYDVKM. The CDR3 extends over 13 amino acids. The CDR3 spells CASSFGGIGELFF. In DNA, the CDR3 is TGTGCCAGCAGTTTTGGAGGGATCGGGGAGCTGTTTTTT.

The table lists this clonotype with many counts. J is TRBJ1-5 and V is TRBV19, with a tentative D call TRBD1 (6 bases). The CDR3 consists of 17 residues. V gave up 1 base and J gave up 4 bases, with 17 bases separating them. Looked up from germline, CDR1 is LNHDA and CDR2 is SQIVND (reference sequence). The DNA of the CDR3 is TGTGCCAGTAGTATAGGGGTTTGGACAGCGGGAAATCAGCCCCAGCATTTT. Protein: CASSIGVWTAGNQPQHF.

This chain connects TRBV2 to TRBJ2-6, with 8 bases matching TRBD2. The V and J ends lost 7 bases and 9 bases, in that order; junction bases with no gene match: 5. CDR1 and CDR2 from the germline V gene are SNHLY and FYNNEI. The CDR3 length is 13 residues. The CDR3 loop reads CASNQRGSNVLTF. CDR3 DNA sequence: TGTGCCAGCAATCAGCGGGGGAGCAACGTCCTGACTTTC.

This sequence joins TRBV20-1 and TRBJ2-2; 9 bases fit TRBD1. The CDR3 runs to 15 residues. The germline CDR1 and CDR2 sequences are DFQATT and SNEGSKA (reference sequence). The J segment lost 7 bases and the V segment lost 3 bases, leaving 9 bases of the junction unmatched. As DNA, the CDR3 is TGCAGTGCTAGCGGAGGGGACAGGGCAAACGGGGAGCTGTTTTTT. Its translation: CSASGGDRANGELFF.

This clonotype was counted at least ten times. The chain carries TRBV2 and TRBJ2-6; 11 nucleotides line up with TRBD1. Trimming cost V 8 bases and J 0 bases; bases outside gene matches: 6. Germline V lookup: CDR1 SNHLY, CDR2 FYNNEI. The CDR3 has 17 residues. The CDR3 is CASGWGTGGSGANVLTF. DNA for the CDR3: TGTGCCAGCGGATGGGGGACAGGGGGCTCTGGGGCCAACGTCCTGACTTTC.

This clonotype was seen many times. This chain uses TRBV29-1 with TRBJ2-6; a possible D gene is TRBD2 (5 bases). The CDR3 is 13 residues long. Germline V gives CDR1 SQVTM, CDR2 ANQGSEA. Trimming stripped 4 bases from V and 3 bases from J, with 7 bases between. CDR3 in DNA: TGCAGCGTTGTAGGGAGTGGGGCCAACGTCCTGACTTTC. Its protein product is CSVVGSGANVLTF.

Only a few counts were recorded for this clonotype. This chain links TRBV6-1 with TRBJ2-7, with 7 bases that match TRBD2. J gave up 1 base and V 6 bases, and 9 bases lay outside the gene matches. The CDR3 runs 15 residues. Germline CDR1 and CDR2: MNHNS and SASEGT. CDR3 in amino acids: CASRVAGLRSYEQYF. The CDR3, as DNA: TGTGCCAGCAGGGTAGCGGGTTTGAGGTCCTACGAGCAGTACTTC.